A selection of T cell receptor beta chains follows, all from one sample in a study of shared clonotypes between healthy human individuals. Data came from immunoSEQ multiplex PCR; TCRdb stores just in-frame clones and leaves some out. The table includes 2 million to 2.5 million clones, approximately 93% detected once. The sample taken for sequencing was naive CD4+ T cells from PBMCs. The receptor set was obtained from a man between 18 and 29 years old in good health. Some clones in this sample may be carry-over from other donors' samples. CDR3s include the opening cysteine and the closing phenylalanine or tryptophan. The D gene is left open where the match is weak. Only some rows state a clone size, as once, few, many or a class for expanded clones.

V gene	clone size	J gene	D gene	CDR3 DNA	CDR3 protein
TRBV5-4	NA	TRBJ2-1	NA	TGTGCCAGCAGCATGCGAGGACAGAGCTCCTACAATGAGCAGTTCTTC	CASSMRGQSSYNEQFF
TRBV6-5	NA	TRBJ2-7	TRBD2	TGTGCCAGCAGTTACCGGCTAGCGGGGCCCTACGAGCAGTACTTC	CASSYRLAGPYEQYF
TRBV9	NA	TRBJ2-3	TRBD2	TGTGCCAGCAGCGTAGTTGGCGGGAGGGCGGCCGAGCAGTATTTT	CASSVVGGRAAEQYF
TRBV12-2	NA	TRBJ2-5	NA	TGTGCAAGTCGCCTCGAGGGACTAGCGGTCGAGACCCAGTACTTC	CASRLEGLAVETQYF
TRBV5-1	NA	TRBJ1-4	NA	TGCGCCAGCAGCCGTACTGGGGCATTTAATGAAAAACTGTTTTTT	CASSRTGAFNEKLFF
TRBV19	NA	TRBJ2-2	TRBD1	TGTGCCAGTAGTCGGACAGGGGGTGTCACCGGGGAGCTGTTTTTT	CASSRTGGVTGELFF
TRBV9	NA	TRBJ2-3	NA	TGTGCCAGCAGCGTAGAAGGCGATCGAGGGCGGAGAGATACGCAGTATTTT	CASSVEGDRGRRDTQYF
TRBV18	NA	TRBJ1-3	TRBD1	TGTGCCAGCTCACCAACGACAGGGGAAAACACCATATATTTT	CASSPTTGENTIYF
TRBV5-4	NA	TRBJ1-6	NA	TGTGCCAGCAGCCAGACGCAGGTTTATAATTCACCCCTCCACTTT	CASSQTQVYNSPLHF
TRBV28	once	TRBJ2-2	NA	TGTGCCAGCAGTCTAGGGACCGGGGAGCTGTTTTTT	CASSLGTGELFF
TRBV9	NA	TRBJ2-7	NA	TGTGCCAGCAGCGTAGCTGTCGGAAGTGCACCCTACGAGCAGTACTTC	CASSVAVGSAPYEQYF
TRBV5-6	NA	TRBJ2-1	TRBD2	TGTGCCAGCAGCTTGGGACTAGCGGGAGGCTACAATGAGCAGTTCTTC	CASSLGLAGGYNEQFF
TRBV5-1	NA	TRBJ1-1	NA	TGCGCCAGCAGCTTGGCGTCGGGGGGCGTGAACACTGAAGCTTTCTTT	CASSLASGGVNTEAFF
TRBV6-5	NA	TRBJ2-7	TRBD1	TGTGCCAGCAGTTACGCCTACAGGGGTCCCTACGAGCAGTACTTC	CASSYAYRGPYEQYF
TRBV6-1	NA	TRBJ1-5	TRBD1	TGTGCCAGCAGTCTCGACAGGGGCAATCAGCCCCAGCATTTT	CASSLDRGNQPQHF
TRBV6-5	NA	TRBJ1-2	NA	TGTGCCAGCAGTTACGCAGGGGCGGGTGGCTACACCTTC	CASSYAGAGGYTF